This passage covers 9 T cell receptor beta chains from one sample sequenced in a study of CD8 T cells in Susac syndrome. RNA totalling roughly 0.5 to 1 ug underwent reverse transcription with random hexamers. MiXCR, run by TCRdb on the immunoSEQ multiplex PCR reads, gives a single entry per CDR3 protein. The sample gives some 220,000 distinct CDR3 sequences, approximately 95% of which show up once; less than 0.095% is in the top ten. Sequencing was performed on CD4+ T cells from PBMCs. These receptors were taken from a human donor with multiple sclerosis.

This clonotype has more than one count but fewer than ten. CDR3 DNA sequence: TGTGCCAGCACCGCGTACAATGAGCAGTTCTTC. Protein: CASTAYNEQFF. The chain couples TRBV27 to TRBJ2-1; D unclear. Trimming stripped 7 bases from V and 4 bases from J, with 5 bases between. Germline V gene data show CDR1 as MNHEY and CDR2 as SMNVEV (reference sequence). The CDR3 length is 11 residues.

This clonotype was seen a single time. The chain combines TRBV28 with TRBJ2-2; no clear D. V shed 6 bases and J shed 6 bases, with 20 bases lying between them. CDR1 and CDR2 from the germline V gene are MDHEN and SYDVKM. This CDR3 has 16 amino acids. The CDR3 nucleotides read TGTGCCAGCAGGCCCCGGGCCGCAGGACGAGCCGGGGAGCTGTTTTTT. As protein: CASRPRAAGRAGELFF.

This clonotype was observed once. The chain joins TRBV2 to TRBJ2-5; possibly TRBD1 or TRBD2 for D (6 bases each). The V gene lost 5 bases and the J gene lost 5 bases, with 12 bases spanning the gap. The length of the CDR3 is 13 residues. CDR1 is SNHLY, CDR2 FYNNEI, per germline. In DNA form, the CDR3 reads TGTGCCAGCAGTTGGGGGGCTCTGGAGACCCAGTACTTC. Translating it yields CASSWGALETQYF.

The chain employs TRBV29-1 and TRBJ2-2; unclear D gene. This CDR3 region has 11 residues. V was trimmed by 7 bases and J by 6 bases, leaving 9 bases between them. CDR1 is SQVTM and CDR2 is ANQGSEA in the germline V gene. The CDR3 here is CSGARAGELFF. The CDR3 nucleotides are TGCAGCGGGGCCCGGGCCGGGGAGCTGTTTTTT.

V gene TRBV9 combines with J gene TRBJ2-1; the D is unclear. The ends were cut back, 4 bases at V and 6 bases at J, with 17 bases in the middle. The CDR3 consists of 15 residues. Per germline, CDR1 SGDLS and CDR2 YYNGEE. CDR3 residues: CASSPSATLPNEQFF. CDR3 DNA sequence: TGTGCCAGCAGCCCCTCTGCGACCCTACCCAATGAGCAGTTCTTC. Variable domain in full (rest from reference TRBV9 and TRBJ2-1): DSGVTQTPKHLITATGQRVTLRCSPRSGDLSVYWYQQSLDQGLQFLIQYYNGEERAKGNILERFSAQQFPDLHSELNLSSLELGDSALYFCASSPSATLPNEQFFGPGTRLTVL.

The J gene is TRBJ2-2, the V gene TRBV28; D uncertain. The CDR3 consists of 12 residues. Germline V CDR1 and CDR2: MDHEN, SYDVKM. V lost 5 bases to trimming and J lost 3 bases, with 4 bases between them. CDR3 sequence reads: CASSRDTGELFF. CDR3 nucleotides: TGTGCCAGCAGTCGAGACACCGGGGAGCTGTTTTTT.

This sequence joins TRBV7-2 and TRBJ2-5; the D gene could be TRBD1 or TRBD2 (6 bases each). Trimming removed 5 bases from V and 4 bases from J, with 14 bases in between. CDR3 length: 14 residues. CDR1 and CDR2 (germline): SGHTA, FQGNSA. This CDR3 reads CASSVQQGGETQYF. The CDR3 region has the DNA TGTGCCAGCAGCGTACAACAGGGAGGAGAGACCCAGTACTTC. Full variable domain (rest looked up from reference TRBV7-2 and TRBJ2-5): GAGVSQSPSNKVTEKGKDVELRCDPISGHTALYWYRQSLGQGLEFLIYFQGNSAPDKSGLPSDRFSAERTGGSVSTLTIQRTQQEDSAVYLCASSVQQGGETQYFGPGTRLLVL.

The rearrangement uses TRBV29-1 and TRBJ2-2, with D tentatively TRBD2 (6 bases). This CDR3 is built from 14 residues. Looked up from germline, CDR1 is SQVTM and CDR2 is ANQGSEA. Trimming left V 3 bases short and J 3 bases short, with 11 bases between. CDR3 nucleotide sequence: TGCAGCGTTGATAGTAGCGGCCACACCGGGGAGCTGTTTTTT. Residues: CSVDSSGHTGELFF.

The CDR3 region has the DNA TGCAGTGCTTATCACGCTAGCGGGGAGGACAATGAGCAGTTCTTC. Residues: CSAYHASGEDNEQFF. The chain links TRBV20-1 to TRBJ2-1; TRBD2 matches at 9 bases. V trimming: 5 bases; J trimming: 5 bases; junction bases outside the gene matches: 10. Germline CDR1 and CDR2: DFQATT and SNEGSKA (reference sequence). This CDR3 is built from 15 residues.